The 17 T cell receptor beta chains reported below all come from one sample, sequenced in a study of graft-versus-host responses after intestinal transplantation. Some clones are missing from TCRdb's copy, which holds only in-frame ones; the method was immunoSEQ multiplex PCR. The sample has around 67,000 clones; approximately 84% are singletons. The antigens these receptors bind are not known. Sequences were derived from unstimulated CD4+ T cells sorted from spleen or lymph node cells, sampled before transplant. These receptors all come from a human donor who was the organ donor for an intestinal transplant.

For the CDR3, the DNA is TGTGCCAGCAGCTTCTTAGTAACGGGGGAGCAGTACGTC. Protein product: CASSFLVTGEQYV. This chain connects TRBV6-6 to TRBJ2-7, with a weak D call TRBD2 (5 bases). CDR1 and CDR2 (germline): MNHNY, SVGAGI (reference sequence). This CDR3 has 13 amino acids. V dropped 6 bases and J dropped 7 bases, with 16 bases sitting between them.

The chain combines TRBV7-2 with TRBJ1-4, with TRBD1 identical over 8 bases. Germline lookup yields CDR1 SGHTA and CDR2 FQGNSA. The CDR3 sequence is 15 residues long. After removal of 5 bases from V and 7 bases from J, the junction contained 9 bases not matched to a gene. CDR3 in amino acids: CASSPQGASGEKLFF. The CDR3 bases are TGTGCCAGCAGCCCCCAGGGGGCGTCTGGTGAAAAACTGTTTTTT.

Turning to this clone: The junction departs from germline at one end; a sequencing error may be responsible. The chain uses TRBV6-6 and TRBJ2-1, with 11 bases matching TRBD2. CDR1 is MNHNY, CDR2 SVGAGI, per germline (reference sequence). The CDR3 length is 14 residues. CDR3 DNA: TGTGCCAGTAGTTTAGCGGGGGGGAGGAATGAGCAGTTCTTC. It is translated as CASSLAGGRNEQFF.

This clone has more than one count but fewer than ten. V is TRBV10-1 and J is TRBJ1-2; D is unresolved. Germline V gives CDR1 WNHNN, CDR2 SYGVQD (reference sequence). The CDR3 totals 13 residues. Trimming removed 0 bases from V and 4 bases from J, with 6 bases in between. This CDR3 reads CASSESSSYGYTF. For the CDR3, the DNA is TGCGCCAGCAGTGAGTCGTCTAGCTATGGCTACACCTTC.

The V gene is TRBV2, the J gene TRBJ2-3, with TRBD1 matching 8 bases. From germline, CDR1 is SNHLY and CDR2 FYNNEI. CDR3 length: 15 amino acids. V was clipped by 5 bases and J by 2 bases; unmatched bases: 6. CDR3 sequence (DNA): TGTGCCAGCAGTACCGGGACAGGAGTCACAGATACGCAGTATTTT. Encoded protein: CASSTGTGVTDTQYF. Filled out from reference TRBV2 and TRBJ2-3, the complete variable domain reads EPEVTQTPSHQVTQMGQEVILRCVPISNHLYFYWYRQILGQKVEFLVSFYNNEISEKSEIFDDQFSVERPDGSNFTLKIRSTKLEDSAMYFCASSTGTGVTDTQYFGPGTRLTVL.

The V call is TRBV6-6, the J call TRBJ1-4; D is unclear. The V and J ends lost 2 bases and 3 bases respectively, with 13 bases between them. This CDR3 comprises 16 residues. Germline loops: CDR1 MNHNY, CDR2 SVGAGI (reference sequence). CDR3 DNA sequence: TGTGCCAGCAGTTACCGGCTATCAGCGGCTAATGAAAAACTGTTTTTT. Protein product: CASSYRLSAANEKLFF.

The chain carries TRBV19 and TRBJ1-5; maybe TRBD1 (5 bases). Germline assignment: CDR1 LNHDA and CDR2 SQIVND (reference sequence). The CDR3 is made up of 15 amino acids. The ends were cut back, 4 bases at V and 0 bases at J, with 10 bases in the middle. DNA of the CDR3: TGTGCCAGTAGTAGTGCCCAGGGTAGCAATCAGCCCCAGCATTTT. Protein product: CASSSAQGSNQPQHF.

This chain joins TRBV7-3 and TRBJ1-2; TRBD1 might be the D (6 bases). The CDR3 length is 13 residues. The V end lost 5 bases, the J end lost 8 bases, and 15 bases lay between the germline ends. The germline V gene has CDR1 SGHTA and CDR2 FQGTGA. The DNA for the CDR3 is TGTGCCAGCAGCCTAAAAAGGGGGACAGGCTACACCTTC. Amino acid sequence: CASSLKRGTGYTF.

J is TRBJ2-5 and V is TRBV2; 12 nucleotides match TRBD2. The V and J ends lost 2 bases and 5 bases, in that order; junction bases with no gene match: 3. The CDR3 is made up of 15 amino acids. Germline loops: CDR1 SNHLY, CDR2 FYNNEI. The CDR3 spells CASSELAGGPETQYF. The CDR3 bases are TGTGCCAGCAGTGAACTAGCGGGGGGGCCGGAGACCCAGTACTTC.

In the case of this clone: The same CDR3 can be traced to other DNA sequences in this sample. This chain connects TRBV19 to TRBJ1-5; 8 positions agree with TRBD1. The CDR3 runs to 15 residues. Germline V gives CDR1 LNHDA, CDR2 SQIVND (reference sequence). Trimming at V came to 8 bases and at J to 0 bases, leaving 6 bases not matched to a gene. The CDR3 nucleotides read TGTGCCAGTCTGCAGGACAGGGCTAGCAATCAGCCCCAGCATTTT. Its translation: CASLQDRASNQPQHF.

The CDR3 sequence is CASSPGSSGQETQYF. The CDR3 coding sequence is TGTGCCAGCTCACCTGGGAGTTCGGGCCAAGAGACCCAGTACTTC. This chain joins TRBV18 and TRBJ2-5, with D possibly matching TRBD2 (5 bases). This CDR3 is 15 amino acids long. Trimming took 3 bases from V and 1 from J, leaving 12 bases between them. The germline V gene encodes CDR1 KGHSH and CDR2 LQKENI.

V gene TRBV7-9 combines with J gene TRBJ1-1, with D unclear. This CDR3 has 12 residues. The V end was cut by 0 bases, the J end by 8 bases, with 7 bases between. Germline V lookup: CDR1 SEHNR, CDR2 FQNEAQ (reference sequence). CDR3 in amino acids: CASSLAAEEAFF. CDR3 coding DNA: TGTGCCAGCAGCTTAGCTGCCGAGGAAGCTTTCTTT.

The chain recombines TRBV10-3 with TRBJ2-5; D might be TRBD2 (6 bases). The CDR3 runs 13 residues. V was pared by 6 bases and J by 1 base, with 9 bases between. CDR1 is ENHRY and CDR2 is SYGVKD in the germline V gene. This CDR3 reads CAIRRGLQETQYF. DNA for the CDR3: TGTGCCATCAGGCGGGGCCTCCAAGAGACCCAGTACTTC.

This clone was seen a handful of times. This chain joins TRBV5-5 and TRBJ1-4; 8 bases line up with TRBD1. CDR1 is SGHKS and CDR2 is YYEKEE in the germline V gene (reference sequence). The CDR3 consists of 15 residues. V was clipped by 4 bases and J by 4 bases; unmatched bases: 6. In DNA form, the CDR3 reads TGTGCCAGCAGCCTCCAGGACAGGGTTAATGAAAAACTGTTTTTT. This codes for CASSLQDRVNEKLFF.

The V call is TRBV7-2, the J call TRBJ2-5; 9 nucleotides agree with TRBD1. The germline CDR1 and CDR2 sequences are SGHTA and FQGNSA. J was trimmed by 2 bases and V by 3 bases; bases with no gene match: 1. There are 14 residues in the CDR3. CDR3 loop: CASSFDRGQETQYF. CDR3 nucleotide sequence: TGTGCCAGCAGCTTTGACAGGGGGCAAGAGACCCAGTACTTC.

The V call is TRBV9, the J call TRBJ2-2; D not resolved. The CDR3 runs 14 residues. V lost 0 bases, J lost 4 bases, and 7 bases lay in between. Germline V gives CDR1 SGDLS, CDR2 YYNGEE. The CDR3 DNA reads TGTGCCAGCAGCGTAGCATCCAGCACCGGGGAGCTGTTTTTT. As protein: CASSVASSTGELFF.

The chain joins TRBV4-1 to TRBJ2-1, with TRBD1 matching 8 bases. The germline V gene encodes CDR1 MGHRA and CDR2 YSYEKL. The CDR3 totals 15 residues. V gave up 7 bases and J gave up 6 bases; unmatched junction bases: 11. CDR3 DNA sequence: TGCGCCAGCACCCCGACGGAGACAGGGGTCAATGAGCAGTTCTTC. Its translation is CASTPTETGVNEQFF.